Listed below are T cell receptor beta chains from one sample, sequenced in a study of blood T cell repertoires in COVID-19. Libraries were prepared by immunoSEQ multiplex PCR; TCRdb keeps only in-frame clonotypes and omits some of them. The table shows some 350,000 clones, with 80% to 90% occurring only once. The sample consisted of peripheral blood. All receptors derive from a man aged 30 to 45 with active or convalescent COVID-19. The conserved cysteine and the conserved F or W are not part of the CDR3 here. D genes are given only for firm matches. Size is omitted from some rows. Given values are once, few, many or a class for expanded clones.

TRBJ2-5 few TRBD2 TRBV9 ASSALGAGVGETQY
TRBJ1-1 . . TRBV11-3 ASRRGGIRYGEAF
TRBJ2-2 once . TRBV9 ASSVVGRETGELF
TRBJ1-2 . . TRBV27 ASRKTRFNGYT
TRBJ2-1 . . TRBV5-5 ASSLVGENEQF
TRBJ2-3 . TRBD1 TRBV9 ASSLGQGTDTQY
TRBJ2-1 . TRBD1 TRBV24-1 ATSGQGSYNEQF
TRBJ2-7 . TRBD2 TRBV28 ASSSGRKMGLAGSYEQY
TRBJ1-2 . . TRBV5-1 ASSFSATGSGYT
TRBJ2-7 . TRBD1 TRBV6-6 ASSIQGPNEQY
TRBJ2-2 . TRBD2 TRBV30 AWCAGGIGELF
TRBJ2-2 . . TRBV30 AWDPLSGGELF
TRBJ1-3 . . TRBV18 ASSPQSVSGNTIY
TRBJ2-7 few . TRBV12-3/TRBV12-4 ASSFNEEYEQY
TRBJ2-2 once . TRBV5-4 ASSLGGSSGGTGELF
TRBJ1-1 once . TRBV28 ASSLRPGGGRNTEAF
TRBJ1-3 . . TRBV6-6 ASSYPGGNTIY
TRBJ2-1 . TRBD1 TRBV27 ASSPGTASTYNEQF
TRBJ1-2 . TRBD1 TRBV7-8 ASSLSRTGAVSYGYT
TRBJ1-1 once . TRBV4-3 ASSHLLRVGNTEAF
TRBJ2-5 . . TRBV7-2 ASSALRGIGETQY
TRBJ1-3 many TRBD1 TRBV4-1 ASSRGQGAGNTIY
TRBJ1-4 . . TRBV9 ASSDGFGGRGNEKLF
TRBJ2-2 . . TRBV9 ASNDRNTGELF
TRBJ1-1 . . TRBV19 ASSGLMNTEAF
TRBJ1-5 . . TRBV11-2 ASSPLTGSNQPQH
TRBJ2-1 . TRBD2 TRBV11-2 ASSLRGTSENEQF
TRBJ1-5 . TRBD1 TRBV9 ASSADRVGQPQH